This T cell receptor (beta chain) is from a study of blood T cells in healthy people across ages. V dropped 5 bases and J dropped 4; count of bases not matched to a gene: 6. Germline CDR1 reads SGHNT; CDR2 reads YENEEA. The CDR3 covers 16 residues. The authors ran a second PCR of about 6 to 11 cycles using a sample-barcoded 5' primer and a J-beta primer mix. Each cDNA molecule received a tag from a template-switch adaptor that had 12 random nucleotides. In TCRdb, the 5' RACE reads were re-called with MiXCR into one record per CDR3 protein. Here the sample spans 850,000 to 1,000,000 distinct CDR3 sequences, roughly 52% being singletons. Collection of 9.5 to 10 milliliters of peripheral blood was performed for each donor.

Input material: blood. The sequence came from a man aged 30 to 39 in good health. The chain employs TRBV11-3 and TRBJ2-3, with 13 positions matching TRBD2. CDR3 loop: CASSPRTSGGSDTQYF. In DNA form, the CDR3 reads TGTGCCAGCAGCCCCCGGACTAGCGGGGGCTCAGATACGCAGTATTTT.